The 11 T cell receptor beta chains reported below all come from one sample, sequenced in a study of shared T cell receptors in the human thymus. Data came from immunoSEQ multiplex PCR; TCRdb stores just in-frame clones and leaves some out. The sample lists 700,000 or so clones; 80% to 90% were seen once. These data were likewise used in another study, on human thymus T cells.

Material for sequencing was thymocytes. These receptor sequences come from a girl under three years old with a congenital heart defect.

The rearrangement joins TRBV9 to TRBJ2-2; possibly TRBD2 for D (6 bases). Trimming took off 0 bases at V and 2 bases at J, with 8 bases between the two ends. Germline lookup yields CDR1 SGDLS and CDR2 YYNGEE. The CDR3 is 15 amino acids. The CDR3: CASSVGGANTGELFF. For the CDR3, the DNA is TGTGCCAGCAGCGTAGGCGGGGCAAACACCGGGGAGCTGTTTTTT.

The rearrangement joins TRBV7-6 to TRBJ1-1, with D maybe TRBD1 (5 bases). This CDR3 has 19 residues. Germline-derived CDR1 and CDR2 are SGHVS and FNYEAQ. Trimming took off 1 base at V and 0 bases at J, with 21 bases between the two ends. CDR3 sequence reads: CASSLDYYWGGRMNTEAFF. The CDR3 DNA reads TGTGCCAGCAGCTTAGATTATTATTGGGGGGGGAGGATGAACACTGAAGCTTTCTTT.

The CDR3 DNA reads TGCGCCAGCAGCCACGGACTAGCGGGGGGTCGGTCCGATACGCAGTATTTT. Protein product: CASSHGLAGGRSDTQYF. This rearrangement joins TRBV4-1 to TRBJ2-3; 14 bases agree with TRBD2. With 3 bases clipped from V and 6 bases from J, the junction kept 8 bases outside the gene matches. The CDR3 consists of 17 residues. In germline, CDR1 is MGHRA, CDR2 YSYEKL.

The rearrangement uses TRBV11-2 and TRBJ2-5; 13 nucleotides line up with TRBD2. The CDR3 contains 19 residues. Germline V gene data show CDR1 as SGHAT and CDR2 as FQNNGV. The J segment lost 4 bases and the V segment lost 3 bases, leaving 14 bases of the junction unmatched. The CDR3 DNA reads as TGTGCCAGCAGCTTCGACTGGGTAACTAGCGGGGGGGTCCCAGAGACCCAGTACTTC. Amino acid sequence: CASSFDWVTSGGVPETQYF.

The chain is built from TRBV5-1 and TRBJ1-1; 7 bases agree with TRBD1. The V and J ends lost 0 bases and 1 base, in that order; junction bases with no gene match: 6. Germline CDR1 is SGHRS and CDR2 is YFSETQ. The CDR3 loop spans 16 amino acids. Written as DNA, the CDR3 is TGCGCCAGCAGCTTGGTGGGATGGACAGGGAACACTGAAGCTTTCTTT. It codes for CASSLVGWTGNTEAFF.

The chain combines TRBV27 with TRBJ2-5; tentatively, D is TRBD1 (6 bases). The CDR3 runs to 15 residues. The V gene's germline CDR1 is MNHEY and CDR2 SMNVEV (reference sequence). The V end was cut by 3 bases, the J end by 0 bases, with 11 bases between. In nucleotides, the CDR3 is TGTGCCAGCAGTTTTTGGGGGCAGAACCAAGAGACCCAGTACTTC. This encodes CASSFWGQNQETQYF.

This clone was observed once. The gene calls are TRBV27 and TRBJ1-1, with TRBD1 as a possible D gene (6 bases). This CDR3 has 14 amino acids. CDR1 MNHEY and CDR2 SMNVEV come from the germline V gene (reference sequence). Trimming shortened V by 3 bases and J by 4 bases, and 12 bases separated the two germline ends. This CDR3 is CASSLGGPGTEAFF. CDR3 DNA sequence: TGTGCCAGCAGTTTGGGGGGGCCGGGCACTGAAGCTTTCTTT.

The chain recombines TRBV5-6 with TRBJ2-2; D not certain. The CDR3 runs to 17 residues. V was trimmed by 1 base and J by 2 bases, leaving 15 bases between them. The germline V gene has CDR1 SGHDT and CDR2 YYEEEE. The CDR3 DNA reads as TGTGCCAGCAGCTTGTCTAGTCATGCCAGCAACACCGGGGAGCTGTTTTTT. It encodes CASSLSSHASNTGELFF. The whole variable domain, remainder taken from reference TRBV5-6 and TRBJ2-2, is DAGVTQSPTHLIKTRGQQVTLRCSPKSGHDTVSWYQQALGQGPQFIFQYYEEEERQRGNFPDRFSGHQFPNYSSELNVNALLLGDSALYLCASSLSSHASNTGELFFGEGSRLTVL.

The gene calls are TRBV12-5 and TRBJ1-2, with D unresolved. V was cut by 1 base and J by 8 bases, with 17 bases left in between. This CDR3 spans 15 amino acids. The germline V gene encodes CDR1 LGHNT and CDR2 FRNRAP. The DNA of the CDR3 is TGTGCTAGTGGTTTGGCGTCTCGGTCGGGTTGCGGCTACACCTTC. Residues: CASGLASRSGCGYTF.

The chain couples TRBV28 to TRBJ2-7; 7 positions agree with TRBD1. V lost 5 bases to trimming and J lost 4 bases; unmatched junction nucleotides: 8. This CDR3 is 14 amino acids long. Germline CDR1 MDHEN, CDR2 SYDVKM. CDR3 amino acids: CASSQGQVLYEQYF. The CDR3 coding sequence is TGTGCCAGCAGTCAAGGACAGGTCCTTTACGAGCAGTACTTC.

V and J are TRBV5-5 and TRBJ1-2; no clear D. Trimming removed 2 bases from V and 7 bases from J, with 12 bases in between. Per the germline V gene, CDR1 is SGHKS and CDR2 is YYEKEE (reference sequence). The CDR3 totals 13 residues. The DNA of the CDR3 is TGTGCCAGCAGCTTCAAAAATCGGGGTGGCTACACCTTC. This codes for CASSFKNRGGYTF.